This is a list of T cell receptor beta chains from one sample in a study of blood T cell repertoires in COVID-19. The method was immunoSEQ multiplex PCR; TCRdb's version includes in-frame clones alone and lacks a portion of them. There are 250,000 to 300,000 clones in the sample; roughly 89% occur only once, and 3.5% to 5.5% lies in the top ten. Sample: peripheral blood. Every receptor here comes from a middle-aged woman who had recovered from COVID-19. CDR3s include the opening cysteine and the closing phenylalanine or tryptophan. The order of the fields is CDR3 DNA, CDR3 protein, clone size, J gene, V gene, D gene. The D gene is left open where the match is weak. Only part of the rows carry a size: once, few, many, or a class if the clone is expanded.

CDR3 DNA: TGTGCCAGTAGTATAGCCCCCCACAGGGTGGCTAACTATGGCTACACCTTC; CDR3 protein: CASSIAPHRVANYGYTF; clone size: .; J gene: TRBJ1-2; V gene: TRBV19; D gene: .
CDR3 DNA: TGTGCCAGTAGGGACGACAGGGTTTTTGCAGATACGCAGTATTTT; CDR3 protein: CASRDDRVFADTQYF; clone size: .; J gene: TRBJ2-3; V gene: TRBV19; D gene: TRBD1
CDR3 DNA: TGTGCCAGCAGCTCGGGACAGGGAGGTTACAATGAGCAGTTCTTC; CDR3 protein: CASSSGQGGYNEQFF; clone size: once; J gene: TRBJ2-1; V gene: TRBV7-3; D gene: TRBD1
CDR3 DNA: TGTGCCAGCGGGGCACAGGGTGGCAATTCACCCCTCCACTTT; CDR3 protein: CASGAQGGNSPLHF; clone size: few; J gene: TRBJ1-6; V gene: TRBV2; D gene: .
CDR3 DNA: TGTGCCAGCAGCCCCCGACAAATTGCTTTCTTT; CDR3 protein: CASSPRQIAFF; clone size: .; J gene: TRBJ1-1; V gene: TRBV7-9; D gene: .
CDR3 DNA: TGTGCCAGCCGCGGGGCTGGGGGTTTCAGCTACACCTTC; CDR3 protein: CASRGAGGFSYTF; clone size: .; J gene: TRBJ1-2; V gene: TRBV6-5; D gene: .
CDR3 DNA: TGTGCCAGTAGTATTCGCGAGACTAGCAACCAGTTCTTC; CDR3 protein: CASSIRETSNQFF; clone size: .; J gene: TRBJ2-1; V gene: TRBV19; D gene: TRBD2
CDR3 DNA: TGCGCCAGCAGCTTGGGCGAGGGCCCGACTGAAGCTTTCTTT; CDR3 protein: CASSLGEGPTEAFF; clone size: .; J gene: TRBJ1-1; V gene: TRBV5-1; D gene: .
CDR3 DNA: TGTGCCAGCAGCTTTAGCGGGAGGGCGGATACGCAGTATTTT; CDR3 protein: CASSFSGRADTQYF; clone size: .; J gene: TRBJ2-3; V gene: TRBV7-8; D gene: TRBD2
CDR3 DNA: TGTGCCAGCAGTTTACAGGGCGGTGGTCAGCCCCAGCATTTT; CDR3 protein: CASSLQGGGQPQHF; clone size: .; J gene: TRBJ1-5; V gene: TRBV28; D gene: .
CDR3 DNA: TGTGCCAGCAGTTTCGGCAGGGGCGAAAAACTGTTTTTT; CDR3 protein: CASSFGRGEKLFF; clone size: .; J gene: TRBJ1-4; V gene: TRBV27; D gene: .
CDR3 DNA: TGTGCCACCAGCAAAGGCCGACTAGATAATGAGCAGTTCTTC; CDR3 protein: CATSKGRLDNEQFF; clone size: .; J gene: TRBJ2-1; V gene: TRBV15; D gene: .
CDR3 DNA: TGTGCCAGCTCACCAGCTCGCACAGGGCACGGCTACACCTTC; CDR3 protein: CASSPARTGHGYTF; clone size: .; J gene: TRBJ1-2; V gene: TRBV18; D gene: .
CDR3 DNA: TGTGCCAGCAGCCAAGATTTACCAGGGGGCGGTGGTAACTATGGCTACACCTTC; CDR3 protein: CASSQDLPGGGGNYGYTF; clone size: .; J gene: TRBJ1-2; V gene: TRBV4-2; D gene: TRBD1
CDR3 DNA: TGCGCCAGCAGTGAGATGGTAGGAGGCGAGACCCAGTACTTC; CDR3 protein: CASSEMVGGETQYF; clone size: .; J gene: TRBJ2-5; V gene: TRBV10-1; D gene: .
CDR3 DNA: TGTGCCAGCCAAGCCCGACTAGCCTTCTCAGAGACCCAGTACTTC; CDR3 protein: CASQARLAFSETQYF; clone size: .; J gene: TRBJ2-5; V gene: TRBV19; D gene: TRBD2
CDR3 DNA: TGTGCCAGCAGCGTATCAGGGTCGAACACCGGGGAGCTGTTTTTT; CDR3 protein: CASSVSGSNTGELFF; clone size: .; J gene: TRBJ2-2; V gene: TRBV9; D gene: .
CDR3 DNA: TGCGCCAGCAGCTCGGGACTAGCGGGTCTGAATGAGCAGTTCTTC; CDR3 protein: CASSSGLAGLNEQFF; clone size: few; J gene: TRBJ2-1; V gene: TRBV5-1; D gene: TRBD2
CDR3 DNA: TGTGCCAGCTCGAAAAACACCGGGACAGGGATGGAGACCCAGTACTTC; CDR3 protein: CASSKNTGTGMETQYF; clone size: .; J gene: TRBJ2-5; V gene: TRBV18; D gene: TRBD1
CDR3 DNA: TGTGCCAGCAGCCGTTCAGGGGGTAGTGGCTACACCTTC; CDR3 protein: CASSRSGGSGYTF; clone size: .; J gene: TRBJ1-2; V gene: TRBV7-9; D gene: TRBD1
CDR3 DNA: TGTGCCTGGAGTGTACACGCGGGAGGCGAGACCCAGTACTTC; CDR3 protein: CAWSVHAGGETQYF; clone size: once; J gene: TRBJ2-5; V gene: TRBV30; D gene: TRBD2
CDR3 DNA: TGTGCTAGTGGTTTACGGACTAGCCCTACCGGGGAGCTGTTTTTT; CDR3 protein: CASGLRTSPTGELFF; clone size: few; J gene: TRBJ2-2; V gene: TRBV12-5; D gene: TRBD2
CDR3 DNA: TGTGCCAGCAGCTTGTCCTTCCCGCCGGGGGAGATAAACAATGAGCAGTTCTTC; CDR3 protein: CASSLSFPPGEINNEQFF; clone size: once; J gene: TRBJ2-1; V gene: TRBV7-3; D gene: .
CDR3 DNA: TGTGCCAGCAGTGACACTCTCACCTACGAGCAGTACTTC; CDR3 protein: CASSDTLTYEQYF; clone size: .; J gene: TRBJ2-7; V gene: TRBV7-9; D gene: .
CDR3 DNA: TGTGCCAGCAGTGCCTGGGCGGGGACCCAGTACTTC; CDR3 protein: CASSAWAGTQYF; clone size: .; J gene: TRBJ2-5; V gene: TRBV27; D gene: .
CDR3 DNA: TGTGCCAGCAGTCACCATAGCGGGAGGGCCGGCAATGAGCAGTTCTTC; CDR3 protein: CASSHHSGRAGNEQFF; clone size: once; J gene: TRBJ2-1; V gene: TRBV6-2/TRBV6-3; D gene: TRBD2
CDR3 DNA: TGCGCCAGCAGCTTGATCGGTTCGGGCACTGAAGCTTTCTTT; CDR3 protein: CASSLIGSGTEAFF; clone size: .; J gene: TRBJ1-1; V gene: TRBV5-1; D gene: .
CDR3 DNA: TGTGCCAGCAGCCCCTCCGAGACCCAGTACTTC; CDR3 protein: CASSPSETQYF; clone size: .; J gene: TRBJ2-5; V gene: TRBV11-2; D gene: .
CDR3 DNA: TGTGCCAGCTCACAACTAGCGGGGGTGATTGAGACCCAGTACTTC; CDR3 protein: CASSQLAGVIETQYF; clone size: once; J gene: TRBJ2-5; V gene: TRBV18; D gene: TRBD2
CDR3 DNA: TGCGCCAGCAGCTTCGAAGGGGGCGGTTATGGCTACACCTTC; CDR3 protein: CASSFEGGGYGYTF; clone size: .; J gene: TRBJ1-2; V gene: TRBV5-1; D gene: TRBD1
CDR3 DNA: TGTGCCAGCAGCGTAGCGGGGGGGCCCGGTGTTGAGCAGTTCTTC; CDR3 protein: CASSVAGGPGVEQFF; clone size: .; J gene: TRBJ2-1; V gene: TRBV9; D gene: TRBD2
CDR3 DNA: TGTGCCTGGAGTGTAGAGAGGGACAATGAGCAGTTCTTC; CDR3 protein: CAWSVERDNEQFF; clone size: once; J gene: TRBJ2-1; V gene: TRBV30; D gene: .
CDR3 DNA: TGCGCCAGCAGCGACAGGGGCACGAATGAAAAACTGTTTTTT; CDR3 protein: CASSDRGTNEKLFF; clone size: .; J gene: TRBJ1-4; V gene: TRBV10-1; D gene: TRBD1
CDR3 DNA: TGTGCCAGCAGCCGCTCTGGAGGGGATAGGGGCTACACCTTC; CDR3 protein: CASSRSGGDRGYTF; clone size: few; J gene: TRBJ1-2; V gene: TRBV28; D gene: .
CDR3 DNA: TGTGCCAGCAGCGAGGGACAGGGTGATGGCTACACCTTC; CDR3 protein: CASSEGQGDGYTF; clone size: .; J gene: TRBJ1-2; V gene: TRBV7-9; D gene: TRBD1
CDR3 DNA: TGTGCCATCAGCCCACAGGCCATGGGCAATCAGCCCCAGCATTTT; CDR3 protein: CAISPQAMGNQPQHF; clone size: .; J gene: TRBJ1-5; V gene: TRBV10-3; D gene: .
CDR3 DNA: TGTGCCAGCAGTGAGGGTCAGGGGAACACCGGGGAGCTGTTTTTT; CDR3 protein: CASSEGQGNTGELFF; clone size: .; J gene: TRBJ2-2; V gene: TRBV2; D gene: .
CDR3 DNA: TGTGCCAGCAGAAACTGGGGGGACGGATACAATGAGCAGTTCTTC; CDR3 protein: CASRNWGDGYNEQFF; clone size: .; J gene: TRBJ2-1; V gene: TRBV6-5; D gene: .
CDR3 DNA: TGTGCCAGCAGTGATCGCCAGGTGGCCACCGGGGAGCTGTTTTTT; CDR3 protein: CASSDRQVATGELFF; clone size: .; J gene: TRBJ2-2; V gene: TRBV2; D gene: .
CDR3 DNA: TGTGCCAGTACCGGACTGCATGACTACAATGAGCAGTTCTTC; CDR3 protein: CASTGLHDYNEQFF; clone size: .; J gene: TRBJ2-1; V gene: TRBV19; D gene: .
CDR3 DNA: TGTGCCAGCAGCGCGGACAGGGATGGTTCACCCCTCCACTTT; CDR3 protein: CASSADRDGSPLHF; clone size: .; J gene: TRBJ1-6; V gene: TRBV11-2; D gene: TRBD1
CDR3 DNA: TGTGCCAGCTCACCCGGGGACTCTGGAAACACCATATATTTT; CDR3 protein: CASSPGDSGNTIYF; clone size: .; J gene: TRBJ1-3; V gene: TRBV18; D gene: .
CDR3 DNA: TGTGCCAGCAGTGAATATCCTGGGACAGCTATCAATCAGCCCCAGCATTTT; CDR3 protein: CASSEYPGTAINQPQHF; clone size: .; J gene: TRBJ1-5; V gene: TRBV6-1; D gene: TRBD1
CDR3 DNA: TGTGCCAGCAGTTCGACAGGGGGCGAGGCCGGGGAGCTGTTTTTT; CDR3 protein: CASSSTGGEAGELFF; clone size: .; J gene: TRBJ2-2; V gene: TRBV6-5; D gene: TRBD1
CDR3 DNA: TGTGCCTGGAGTGTGGGCCACAAGCCTTTATACAATGAGCAGTTCTTC; CDR3 protein: CAWSVGHKPLYNEQFF; clone size: .; J gene: TRBJ2-1; V gene: TRBV30; D gene: .
CDR3 DNA: TGTGCCAGCAGCCTGGACGGTCTGTTGGAGACCCAGTACTTC; CDR3 protein: CASSLDGLLETQYF; clone size: .; J gene: TRBJ2-5; V gene: TRBV5-4; D gene: .
CDR3 DNA: TGTGCCAGCCTAAATAGCGGGGGGGCCATAAATGAGCAGTTCTTC; CDR3 protein: CASLNSGGAINEQFF; clone size: .; J gene: TRBJ2-1; V gene: TRBV19; D gene: TRBD2
CDR3 DNA: TGTGCCAGCAACACCGGGACAGGGGACTATGGCTACACCTTC; CDR3 protein: CASNTGTGDYGYTF; clone size: .; J gene: TRBJ1-2; V gene: TRBV7-8; D gene: TRBD1
CDR3 DNA: TGCAGCGTTGCGGGAATCTACAATGAGCAGTTCTTC; CDR3 protein: CSVAGIYNEQFF; clone size: .; J gene: TRBJ2-1; V gene: TRBV29-1; D gene: .
CDR3 DNA: TGTGCCAGCAGGCCTTGGGGGACAGACAGTACTGAAGCTTTCTTT; CDR3 protein: CASRPWGTDSTEAFF; clone size: .; J gene: TRBJ1-1; V gene: TRBV7-2; D gene: TRBD1
CDR3 DNA: TGTGCCAGTAGTATGGGAGGGGGAGGCTACGAGCAGTACTTC; CDR3 protein: CASSMGGGGYEQYF; clone size: .; J gene: TRBJ2-7; V gene: TRBV19; D gene: .
CDR3 DNA: TGCACCAGCAGCCAAGAGTCCGAACGGTATGGCTACACCTTC; CDR3 protein: CTSSQESERYGYTF; clone size: .; J gene: TRBJ1-2; V gene: TRBV1; D gene: .
CDR3 DNA: TGTGCCAGCAGCTCCGAACCCGGACTAGCGGGGGTCGAGCAGTTCTTC; CDR3 protein: CASSSEPGLAGVEQFF; clone size: .; J gene: TRBJ2-1; V gene: TRBV13; D gene: TRBD2
CDR3 DNA: TGTGCCAGCAGCTCCGACAGGGGCACTGAAGCTTTCTTT; CDR3 protein: CASSSDRGTEAFF; clone size: .; J gene: TRBJ1-1; V gene: TRBV7-3; D gene: TRBD1
CDR3 DNA: TGTGCCAGTAGTATCGGATGGGGGGCGAACACCGGGGAGCTGTTTTTT; CDR3 protein: CASSIGWGANTGELFF; clone size: once; J gene: TRBJ2-2; V gene: TRBV19; D gene: .